These 14 T cell receptor beta chains originate from one sample sequenced in a study of cytomegalovirus exposure and HLA in healthy donors. PCR primers comprised 60 Vbeta and 13 Jbeta primers. Data came from immunoSEQ multiplex PCR; TCRdb stores just in-frame clones and leaves some out. The profile shows about 130,000 clones, 70% to 80% of them singletons. Sequencing was performed on PBMCs. The receptor set was obtained from a man aged 35 to 55 in good health and CMV-seropositive.

The V gene is TRBV6-5, the J gene TRBJ2-7; 10 bases are shared with TRBD1. The CDR3 totals 14 residues. Germline CDR1 is MNHEY and CDR2 is SVGAGI. Losses at the gene ends were 5 bases for V and 2 bases for J; bases not matched to a gene: 3. As DNA, the CDR3 is TGTGCCAGCAGTCTCGGACAGGGGGCCTACGAGCAGTACTTC. Translating it yields CASSLGQGAYEQYF.

A word on this clone: The same CDR3 arises from other DNA sequences in this sample as well. This sequence joins TRBV6-1 and TRBJ2-7, with a possible D match to TRBD2 (6 bases). V lost 6 bases to trimming and J lost 4 bases, with 13 bases between them. Germline V CDR1 and CDR2: MNHNS, SASEGT. The CDR3 length is 13 residues. CDR3 loop: CASSVLLAYEQYF. In nucleotides, the CDR3 is TGTGCCAGCAGCGTTTTACTAGCTTACGAGCAGTACTTC.

The rearrangement uses TRBV27 and TRBJ2-7; D is perhaps TRBD2 (5 bases). The CDR3 runs 13 residues. V was cut by 3 bases and J by 7 bases, with 13 bases left in between. Germline V gene sequence: CDR1 MNHEY, CDR2 SMNVEV (reference sequence). As DNA, the CDR3 is TGTGCCAGCAGTTTCCCCTCGAGGGAAGAGCAGTACTTC. Amino acids: CASSFPSREEQYF.

The chain is built from TRBV5-1 and TRBJ2-6; tentative D call: TRBD1 (6 bases). Germline CDR1 reads SGHRS; CDR2 reads YFSETQ. The CDR3 extends over 16 amino acids. Trimming shortened V by 2 bases and J by 1 base, and 10 bases separated the two germline ends. CDR3 protein: CASSFPTGSGANVLTF. CDR3 in DNA: TGCGCCAGCAGCTTTCCCACAGGGTCTGGGGCCAACGTCCTGACTTTC. The complete variable domain, with remaining parts taken from reference TRBV5-1 and TRBJ2-6, reads KAGVTQTPRYLIKTRGQQVTLSCSPISGHRSVSWYQQTPGQGLQFLFEYFSETQRNKGNFPGRFSGRQFSNSRSEMNVSTLELGDSALYLCASSFPTGSGANVLTFGAGSRLTVL.

In this sample, this clone turned up a few times. The rearrangement links TRBV6-1 to TRBJ1-5, with TRBD1 as a possible D gene (6 bases). Germline V lookup: CDR1 MNHNS, CDR2 SASEGT. V shed 10 bases and J shed 0 bases, with 13 bases lying between them. The CDR3 extends over 14 amino acids. CDR3: CATLDSYSNQPQHF. The CDR3 bases are TGTGCCACCTTGGACAGCTATAGCAATCAGCCCCAGCATTTT.

A few counts support this clone. The rearrangement joins TRBV7-8 to TRBJ1-4; D not certain. The CDR3 length is 16 residues. V gave up 5 bases and J gave up 7 bases, with 20 bases separating them. Germline V gene sequence: CDR1 SGHVS, CDR2 FQNEAQ. CDR3 nucleotides: TGTGCCAGCAGCCCTAGGTCCGATAGGCCGGGTGAAAAACTGTTTTTT. Translation gives CASSPRSDRPGEKLFF.

The CDR3 DNA follows: TGTGCCAGCAGCCGCAGGTCCCCGAGCTCTGGAAACACCATATATTTT. Protein sequence: CASSRRSPSSGNTIYF. The rearrangement links TRBV2 to TRBJ1-3, with D unclear. CDR1 is SNHLY, CDR2 FYNNEI, per germline. V was trimmed by 6 bases and J by 0 bases, leaving 15 bases between them. This CDR3 is 16 amino acids long.

The chain joins TRBV19 to TRBJ1-5, with 9 bases that match TRBD1. The V gene's germline CDR1 is LNHDA and CDR2 SQIVND (reference sequence). The ends lost 5 bases at V and 7 bases at J; junction bases unmatched: 6. The CDR3 covers 14 residues. The CDR3 coding sequence is TGTGCCAGTAGTCCGCGGGGGACAGGGCAGCCCCAGCATTTT. The encoded protein is CASSPRGTGQPQHF.

A single count supports this clone. This chain links TRBV19 with TRBJ1-2, with a possible D match to TRBD1 (5 bases). The CDR3 totals 12 residues. Germline assignment: CDR1 LNHDA and CDR2 SQIVND (reference sequence). Trimming cost V 6 bases and J 8 bases, with 13 bases left between them. The CDR3 nucleotides read TGTGCCAGTAGGAAAGGGGCCGTAGGCTACACCTTC. Amino acids: CASRKGAVGYTF.

This sequence joins TRBV21-1 and TRBJ2-3; the tabulated D call, TRBD1, remains unverified against the DNA. TRBV21-1 corresponds to a pseudogene. The CDR3 contains 15 residues. The CDR3: CASSPGTAPKGTQYF. CDR3 nucleotides: TGTGCCAGCAGCCCCGGGACAGCGCCTAAAGGTACGCAGTATTTT.

This chain uses TRBV14 with TRBJ1-2; 9 bases match TRBD1. Trimming at V came to 5 bases and at J to 7 bases, leaving 2 bases not matched to a gene. This CDR3 has 12 residues. CDR1 is SGHDN, CDR2 FVKESK, per germline. The CDR3 bases are TGTGCCAGCAGCTGGGACAGGGCTGGCTACACCTTC. This sequence encodes CASSWDRAGYTF. The complete variable domain, with remaining parts taken from reference TRBV14 and TRBJ1-2, reads EAGVTQFPSHSVIEKGQTVTLRCDPISGHDNLYWYRRVMGKEIKFLLHFVKESKQDESGMPNNRFLAERTGGTYSTLKVQPAELEDSGVYFCASSWDRAGYTFGSGTRLTVV.

As concerns this clone: An end of the junction differs from the germline gene, which may be a read error. The rearrangement links TRBV5-1 to TRBJ2-2; tentatively, D is TRBD1 (6 bases). Per the germline V gene, CDR1 is SGHRS and CDR2 is YFSETQ. The CDR3 contains 16 residues. The CDR3 bases are TGCGCCAGCAGCTTCCAGCCAGGGGCGAATACCGGGGAGCTGTTTTTT. It is translated as CASSFQPGANTGELFF.

The chain employs TRBV11-3 and TRBJ2-7, with D possibly TRBD2 on 7 matching bases. Germline CDR1 SGHNT, CDR2 YENEEA. The V and J ends lost 3 bases and 0 bases respectively, with 9 bases between them. CDR3 length equals 14 residues. DNA of the CDR3: TGTGCCAGCAGCTTGGGAGGGGGCTCCTACGAGCAGTACTTC. Translated: CASSLGGGSYEQYF.

This clone turned up a few times. This chain uses TRBV7-9 with TRBJ1-2; TRBD1 aligns across 8 bases. The germline V gene has CDR1 SEHNR and CDR2 FQNEAQ (reference sequence). The junction had 7 bases not matched to a gene; V was cut back by 3 bases and J by 1 base. The CDR3 runs to 16 residues. CDR3 in DNA: TGTGCCAGCAGCTTCCGCCAGGGGGCCCGTAACTATGGCTACACCTTC. Its protein is CASSFRQGARNYGYTF. Drawing the rest from reference TRBV7-9 and TRBJ1-2, the complete variable domain is DTGVSQNPRHKITKRGQNVTFRCDPISEHNRLYWYRQTLGQGPEFLTYFQNEAQLEKSRLLSDRFSAERPKGSFSTLEIQRTEQGDSAMYLCASSFRQGARNYGYTFGSGTRLTVV.